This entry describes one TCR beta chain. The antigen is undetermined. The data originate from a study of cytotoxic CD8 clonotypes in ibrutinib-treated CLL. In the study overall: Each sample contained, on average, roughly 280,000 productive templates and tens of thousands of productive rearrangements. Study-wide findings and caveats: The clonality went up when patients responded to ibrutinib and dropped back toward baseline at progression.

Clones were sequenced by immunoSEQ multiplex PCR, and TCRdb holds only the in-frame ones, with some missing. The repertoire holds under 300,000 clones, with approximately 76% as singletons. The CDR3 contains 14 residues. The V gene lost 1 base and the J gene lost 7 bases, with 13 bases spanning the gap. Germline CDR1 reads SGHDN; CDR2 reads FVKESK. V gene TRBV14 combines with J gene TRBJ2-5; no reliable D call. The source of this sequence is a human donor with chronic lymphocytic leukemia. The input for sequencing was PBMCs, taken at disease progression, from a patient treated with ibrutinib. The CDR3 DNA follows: TGTGCCAGCAGCCAAGGGCCGTGGGGTTGGACCCAGTACTTC. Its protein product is CASSQGPWGWTQYF.